This T cell receptor (beta chain) was obtained from a study of metastatic and nonmetastatic thyroid tumors. Study-level background: Across blood and tumor or nodule tissue, repertoires from malignant and benign thyroid patients were compared with one another.

Each patient came to thyroid surgery without any prior treatment (of any kind). TCRdb re-called clones from the PCR reads using MiXCR. The top ten clones hold 30% to 35% of a sample with more than 10,000 clones, around 10% of them seen once. This clone has ten or more counts. This TCR was sampled from a female donor with papillary thyroid cancer or a benign thyroid nodule (not recorded which). Some clones in this sample may be carry-over from other donors' samples. The sample taken for sequencing was blood.

The CDR3 is CASSFGRGRDTQYF. The CDR3 DNA is TGTGCCAGCAGCTTTGGCAGGGGAAGAGATACGCAGTATTTT. The genes are TRBV7-9 and TRBJ2-3; D is possibly TRBD1 (6 bases). In germline, CDR1 is SEHNR, CDR2 FQNEAQ (reference sequence). This CDR3 has 14 residues. Trimming took off 3 bases at V and 5 bases at J, with 12 bases between the two ends.